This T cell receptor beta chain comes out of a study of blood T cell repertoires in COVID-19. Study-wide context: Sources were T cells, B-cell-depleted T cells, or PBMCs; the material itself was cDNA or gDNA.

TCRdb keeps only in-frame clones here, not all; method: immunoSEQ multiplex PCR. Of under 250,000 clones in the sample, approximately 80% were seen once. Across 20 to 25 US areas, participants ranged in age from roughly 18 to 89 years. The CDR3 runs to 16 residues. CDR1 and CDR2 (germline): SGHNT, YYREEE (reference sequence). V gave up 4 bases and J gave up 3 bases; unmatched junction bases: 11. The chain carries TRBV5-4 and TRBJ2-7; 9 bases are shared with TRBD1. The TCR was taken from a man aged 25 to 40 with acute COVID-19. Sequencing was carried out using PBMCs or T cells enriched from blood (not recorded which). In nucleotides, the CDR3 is TGTGCCAGCAGCGGACCTCCGTTGACAGGGGGCTACGAGCAGTACTTC. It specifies CASSGPPLTGGYEQYF.